This record covers a single TCR beta chain. Its antigen is unidentified. These data come from a study of vaccination effects on CD4 cells after COVID-19. Study summary: The second dose preceded post-vaccine samples by a median of 72 days.

Some clones are missing from TCRdb's copy, which holds only in-frame ones; the method was immunoSEQ multiplex PCR. The data contain 20,000 to 25,000 clones, around 63% of them singletons. Ahead of sequencing, the ViraFEST assay grew antigen-specific CD4+ T cells using viral peptide pools. It was after 10 days of culture that CD4+ T cells were isolated. BNT162b2 vaccine or mRNA-1273 vaccine was given to participants in two doses. Replacing half the medium with IL-2 medium was done on days 3 and 7. The sequencing here drew on CD4+ T cells from PBMCs cultured with SARS-CoV-2 spike peptides, taken after COVID-19 vaccination. This clonotype originated in a human donor who received a COVID-19 vaccine.

Here the CDR3 DNA reads TGTGCCAGCAGGGACAAACTAATCTATGGCTACACCTTC. Amino acid sequence: CASRDKLIYGYTF. The J gene is TRBJ1-2, the V gene TRBV13; D is perhaps TRBD1 (5 bases). This CDR3 spans 13 amino acids. Trimming stripped 6 bases from V and 4 bases from J, with 12 bases between. In germline, CDR1 is PRHDT, CDR2 FYEKMQ (reference sequence).